The 9 T cell receptor beta chains listed next were all sequenced from one sample in a study of T cells in Graves' hyperthyroidism and ophthalmopathy. RNA transcripts provided the source from which TCR beta CDR3 regions were amplified. Initially, a first-round RT-PCR of the TCR CDR3 employed the HTBI primer set. TCRdb reprocessed the multiplex PCR reads with MiXCR, giving one entry per CDR3 protein. The top ten hold 10% to 15% of the sample, which has a few hundred thousand distinct CDR3 sequences, approximately 14% seen once. Sequenced sample: blood. These receptors all come from a woman between 40 and 50 years old with Graves' hyperthyroidism that later progressed to Graves' ophthalmopathy.

This clonotype was counted many times. The chain couples TRBV28 to TRBJ2-3, with TRBD2 as a possible D gene (6 bases). This CDR3 comprises 16 residues. Germline lookup yields CDR1 MDHEN and CDR2 SYDVKM. Deletions cut 4 bases from V and 3 bases from J, with 17 bases between. The CDR3 loop is CASSSLWAAGTDTQYF. CDR3 in DNA: TGTGCCAGCAGTTCCCTCTGGGCGGCGGGAACAGATACGCAGTATTTT.

This clonotype has a count of ten or more. As DNA, the CDR3 is TGTGCCAGCAGCTTATATCAGGGTTGGTACGAGCAGTACTTC. Protein sequence: CASSLYQGWYEQYF. The chain has TRBV11-2 and TRBJ2-7; possibly TRBD1 for D (5 bases). The V gene's germline CDR1 is SGHAT and CDR2 FQNNGV. The CDR3 is 14 amino acids. The V and J ends lost 2 bases and 4 bases respectively, with 12 bases between them.

This clonotype was observed a few times. This rearrangement joins TRBV19 to TRBJ2-6; D remains unclear. From germline, CDR1 is LNHDA and CDR2 SQIVND (reference sequence). The ends were cut back, 3 bases at V and 2 bases at J, with 14 bases in the middle. This CDR3 region has 17 residues. The CDR3 region is CASSITYTAAGANVLTF. As DNA, the CDR3 is TGTGCCAGTAGTATTACGTATACGGCTGCTGGGGCCAACGTCCTGACTTTC. Full variable domain (rest looked up from reference TRBV19 and TRBJ2-6): DGGITQSPKYLFRKEGQNVTLSCEQNLNHDAMYWYRQDPGQGLRLIYYSQIVNDFQKGDIAEGYSVSREKKESFPLTVTSAQKNPTAFYLCASSITYTAAGANVLTFGAGSRLTVL.

At least ten counts were recorded for this clonotype. The V gene is TRBV7-2, the J gene TRBJ2-5, with a tentative D call TRBD2 (7 bases). Germline values: CDR1 SGHTA, CDR2 FQGNSA. V was pared by 7 bases and J by 2 bases, with 17 bases between. This CDR3 region has 15 residues. In DNA, the CDR3 is TGTGCCAGCAAGCGGGACACCCGGCGACAAGAGACCCAGTACTTC. Translating gives CASKRDTRRQETQYF.

This clonotype has at least ten counts. V is TRBV7-2 and J is TRBJ2-3, with TRBD1 matching 7 bases. Germline assignment: CDR1 SGHTA and CDR2 FQGNSA. The V and J ends lost 1 base and 4 bases, in that order; junction bases with no gene match: 5. The CDR3 is 15 amino acids. The CDR3 is CASSLDRGAADTQYF. DNA of the CDR3: TGTGCCAGCAGCTTAGACAGGGGTGCCGCAGATACGCAGTATTTT.

This clonotype was seen at least ten times. J is TRBJ2-1 and V is TRBV10-3, with D perhaps matching TRBD2 (6 bases). V lost 10 bases and J lost 0, with 10 bases in between. The CDR3 is 13 residues long. The germline CDR1 and CDR2 sequences are ENHRY and SYGVKD. The CDR3 DNA is TGTGCCACCTTAGCGGTCTCCTACAATGAGCAGTTCTTC. Protein product: CATLAVSYNEQFF.

This clonotype was counted ten times or more. The chain joins TRBV10-3 to TRBJ2-3; D ambiguous. Trimming pared 10 bases from V and 3 bases from J, leaving 14 bases between. The CDR3 is 13 amino acids. Germline loops: CDR1 ENHRY, CDR2 SYGVKD. This CDR3 reads CATTPSLTDTQYF. In DNA, the CDR3 is TGTGCCACTACGCCTAGTTTAACAGATACGCAGTATTTT.

At least ten counts were recorded for this clonotype. The rearrangement joins TRBV12-3 or TRBV12-4 to TRBJ2-5; the match to TRBD2 covers 10 bases. With V trimmed by 6 bases and J by 3 bases, 4 bases remained unmatched. This CDR3 has 14 amino acids. DNA for the CDR3: TGTGCCAGCAGCCCACTAGCGGGAAAAGAGACCCAGTACTTC. It encodes CASSPLAGKETQYF.

V gene TRBV27 combines with J gene TRBJ2-5, with 10 bases that match TRBD2. The trim removed 4 bases at V and 1 base at J, leaving 6 bases unmatched. This CDR3 is 16 amino acids long. Germline CDR1 is MNHEY and CDR2 is SMNVEV (reference sequence). The CDR3 DNA is TGTGCCAGCAGTTCTTTACTAGCGGGATCCCAAGAGACCCAGTACTTC. Translated: CASSSLLAGSQETQYF.